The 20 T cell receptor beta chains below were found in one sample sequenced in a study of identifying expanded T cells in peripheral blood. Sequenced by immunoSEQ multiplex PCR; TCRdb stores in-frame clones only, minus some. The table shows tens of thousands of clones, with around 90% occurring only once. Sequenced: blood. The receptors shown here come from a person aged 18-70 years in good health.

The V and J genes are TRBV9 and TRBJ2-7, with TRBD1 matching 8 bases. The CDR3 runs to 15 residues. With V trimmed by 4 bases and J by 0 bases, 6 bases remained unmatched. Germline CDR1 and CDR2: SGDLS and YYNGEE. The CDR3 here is CASSLQGGDSYEQYF. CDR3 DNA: TGTGCCAGCAGCTTACAGGGGGGCGACTCCTACGAGCAGTACTTC.

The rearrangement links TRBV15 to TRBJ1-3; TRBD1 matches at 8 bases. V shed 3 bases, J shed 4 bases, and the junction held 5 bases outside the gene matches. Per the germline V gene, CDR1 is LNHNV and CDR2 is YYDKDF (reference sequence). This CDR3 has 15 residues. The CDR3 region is CATSSDRGLGNTIYF. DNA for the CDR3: TGTGCCACCAGCAGCGACAGGGGCCTCGGAAACACCATATATTTT.

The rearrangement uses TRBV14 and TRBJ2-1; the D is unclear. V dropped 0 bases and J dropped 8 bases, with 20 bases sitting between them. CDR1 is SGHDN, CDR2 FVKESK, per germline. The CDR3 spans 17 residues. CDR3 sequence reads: CASSQDAPNWVLDEQFF. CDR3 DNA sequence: TGTGCCAGCAGCCAAGACGCGCCGAACTGGGTTTTGGATGAGCAGTTCTTC.

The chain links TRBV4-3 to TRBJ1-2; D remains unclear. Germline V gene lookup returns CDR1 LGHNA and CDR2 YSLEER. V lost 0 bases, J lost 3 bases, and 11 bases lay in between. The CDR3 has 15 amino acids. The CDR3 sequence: CASSQDHGRHYGYTF. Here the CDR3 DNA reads TGCGCCAGCAGCCAAGATCATGGCAGGCACTATGGCTACACCTTC.

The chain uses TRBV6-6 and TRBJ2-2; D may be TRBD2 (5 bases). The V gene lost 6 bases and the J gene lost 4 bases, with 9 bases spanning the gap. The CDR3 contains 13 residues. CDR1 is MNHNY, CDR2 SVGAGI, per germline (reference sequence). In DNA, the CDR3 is TGTGCCAGCAGACTAGAGAGCACCGGGGAGCTGTTTTTT. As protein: CASRLESTGELFF.

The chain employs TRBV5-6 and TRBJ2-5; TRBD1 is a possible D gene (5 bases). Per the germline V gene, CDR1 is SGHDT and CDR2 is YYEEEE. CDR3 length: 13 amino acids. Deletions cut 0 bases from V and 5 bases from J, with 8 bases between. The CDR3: CASSLEQEETQYF. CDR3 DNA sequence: TGTGCCAGCAGCTTGGAACAGGAGGAGACCCAGTACTTC.

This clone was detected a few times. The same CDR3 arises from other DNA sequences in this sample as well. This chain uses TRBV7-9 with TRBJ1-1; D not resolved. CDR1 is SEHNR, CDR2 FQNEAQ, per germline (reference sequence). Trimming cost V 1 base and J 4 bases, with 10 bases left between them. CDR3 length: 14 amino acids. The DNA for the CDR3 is TGTGCCAGCAGCTTAGGACAAGGGTTCACTGAAGCTTTCTTT. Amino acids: CASSLGQGFTEAFF.

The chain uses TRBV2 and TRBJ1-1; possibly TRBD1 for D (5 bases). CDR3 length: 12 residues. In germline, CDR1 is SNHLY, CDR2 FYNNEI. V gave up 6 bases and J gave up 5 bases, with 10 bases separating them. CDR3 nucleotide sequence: TGTGCCAGCAGCGGGGACGGGACTGAAGCTTTCTTT. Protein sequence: CASSGDGTEAFF.

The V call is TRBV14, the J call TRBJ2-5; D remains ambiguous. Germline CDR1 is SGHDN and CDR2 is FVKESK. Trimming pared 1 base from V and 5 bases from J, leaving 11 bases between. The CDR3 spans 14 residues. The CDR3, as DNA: TGTGCCAGCAGCCAAGTTGCTGTCCGGGAGACCCAGTACTTC. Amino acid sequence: CASSQVAVRETQYF.

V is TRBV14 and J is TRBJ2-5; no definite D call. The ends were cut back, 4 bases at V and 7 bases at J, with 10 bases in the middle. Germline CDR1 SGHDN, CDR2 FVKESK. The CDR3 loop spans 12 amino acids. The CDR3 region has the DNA TGTGCCAGCAGCCTCAACCAATGGACCCAGTACTTC. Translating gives CASSLNQWTQYF.

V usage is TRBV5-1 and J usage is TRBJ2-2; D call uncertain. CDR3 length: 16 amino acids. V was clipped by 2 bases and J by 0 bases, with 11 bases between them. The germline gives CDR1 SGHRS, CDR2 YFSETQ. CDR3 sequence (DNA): TGCGCCAGCAGCTTCTCTGGTATAACGAACACCGGGGAGCTGTTTTTT. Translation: CASSFSGITNTGELFF.

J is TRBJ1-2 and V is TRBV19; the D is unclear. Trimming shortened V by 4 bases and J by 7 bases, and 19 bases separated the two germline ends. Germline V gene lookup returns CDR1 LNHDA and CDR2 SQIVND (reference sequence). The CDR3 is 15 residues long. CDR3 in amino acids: CASSTPTELVRGYTF. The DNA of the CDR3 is TGTGCCAGTAGTACGCCGACCGAGTTAGTCCGTGGCTACACCTTC.

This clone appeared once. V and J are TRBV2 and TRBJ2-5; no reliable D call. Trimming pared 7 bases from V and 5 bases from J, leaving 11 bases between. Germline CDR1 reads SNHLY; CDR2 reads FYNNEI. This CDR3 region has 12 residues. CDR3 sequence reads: CASTGARETQYF. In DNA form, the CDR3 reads TGTGCCAGCACGGGTGCTCGGGAGACCCAGTACTTC.

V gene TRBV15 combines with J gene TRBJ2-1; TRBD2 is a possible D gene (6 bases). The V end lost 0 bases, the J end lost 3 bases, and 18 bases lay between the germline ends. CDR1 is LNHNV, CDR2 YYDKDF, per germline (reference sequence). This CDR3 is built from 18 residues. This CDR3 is CATSRDPWGGHDYNEQFF. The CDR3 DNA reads TGTGCCACCAGCAGAGATCCCTGGGGAGGCCATGACTACAATGAGCAGTTCTTC.

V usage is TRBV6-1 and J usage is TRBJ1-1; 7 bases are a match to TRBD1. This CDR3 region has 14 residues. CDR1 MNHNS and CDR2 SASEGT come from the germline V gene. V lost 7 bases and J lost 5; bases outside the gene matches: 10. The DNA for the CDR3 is TGTGCCAGCAACCGAGGAGGGGGCAGGACTGAAGCTTTCTTT. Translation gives CASNRGGGRTEAFF.

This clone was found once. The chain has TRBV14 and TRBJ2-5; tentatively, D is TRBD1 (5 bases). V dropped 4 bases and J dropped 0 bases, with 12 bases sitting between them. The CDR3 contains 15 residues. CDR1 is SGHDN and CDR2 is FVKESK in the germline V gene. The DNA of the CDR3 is TGTGCCAGCAGCCGCACAGGAGTGTACCAAGAGACCCAGTACTTC. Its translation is CASSRTGVYQETQYF.

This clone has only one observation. In DNA, the CDR3 is TGTGCCAGCAGCCAGGGGGGCGCTAATGAAAAACTGTTTTTT. Its protein product is CASSQGGANEKLFF. V and J are TRBV14 and TRBJ1-4; tentative D call: TRBD1 (6 bases). Trimming removed 3 bases at V and 3 bases at J, with 8 bases between. CDR1 SGHDN and CDR2 FVKESK come from the germline V gene. CDR3 length equals 14 residues.

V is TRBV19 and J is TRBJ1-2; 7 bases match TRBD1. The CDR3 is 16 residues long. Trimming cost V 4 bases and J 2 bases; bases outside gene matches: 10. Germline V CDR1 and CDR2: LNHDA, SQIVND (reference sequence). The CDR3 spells CASSTPATGTNYGYTF. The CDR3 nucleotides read TGTGCCAGTAGTACCCCCGCGACAGGGACCAACTATGGCTACACCTTC.

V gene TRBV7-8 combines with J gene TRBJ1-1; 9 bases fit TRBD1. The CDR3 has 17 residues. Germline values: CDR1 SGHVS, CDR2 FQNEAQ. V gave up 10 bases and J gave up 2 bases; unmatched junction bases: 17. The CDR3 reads CATNYLTGGSENTEAFF. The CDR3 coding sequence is TGTGCCACCAACTATTTAACAGGGGGCTCTGAAAACACTGAAGCTTTCTTT.

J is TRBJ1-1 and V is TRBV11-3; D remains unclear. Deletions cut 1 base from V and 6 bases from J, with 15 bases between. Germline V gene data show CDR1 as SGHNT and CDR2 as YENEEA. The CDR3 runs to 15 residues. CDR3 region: CASSLVSPPSSEAFF. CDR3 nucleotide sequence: TGTGCCAGCAGCTTAGTGTCACCCCCGTCCTCTGAAGCTTTCTTT.